The source of this T cell receptor beta chain is a study of shared clonotypes between healthy human individuals. Overall study findings and caveats: Owing to a small donor count, the genetic and exposure-history diversity represented was limited. On the whole, naive subsets had larger estimated richness than memory subsets had.

To note about this clone: Its matching antigen is unknown.

The method was immunoSEQ multiplex PCR; TCRdb's version includes in-frame clones alone and lacks a portion of them. The sample yields 2.5 million or so clones, approximately 94% seen once. The sequencing sample was made of naive CD4+ T cells sorted from blood. Described subset: CD45RA+ positively selected. This TCR came from a man aged 18 to 30 in good health.

DNA for the CDR3: TGTGCCAGCTCACCGTATACCGGGACTAGCGGGGGCCACGAGCAGTACTTC. The encoded protein is CASSPYTGTSGGHEQYF. The chain recombines TRBV18 with TRBJ2-7, with TRBD2 matching over 14 bases. Germline lookup yields CDR1 KGHSH and CDR2 LQKENI. Trimming at V came to 3 bases and at J to 5 bases, leaving 9 bases not matched to a gene. This CDR3 spans 17 amino acids.